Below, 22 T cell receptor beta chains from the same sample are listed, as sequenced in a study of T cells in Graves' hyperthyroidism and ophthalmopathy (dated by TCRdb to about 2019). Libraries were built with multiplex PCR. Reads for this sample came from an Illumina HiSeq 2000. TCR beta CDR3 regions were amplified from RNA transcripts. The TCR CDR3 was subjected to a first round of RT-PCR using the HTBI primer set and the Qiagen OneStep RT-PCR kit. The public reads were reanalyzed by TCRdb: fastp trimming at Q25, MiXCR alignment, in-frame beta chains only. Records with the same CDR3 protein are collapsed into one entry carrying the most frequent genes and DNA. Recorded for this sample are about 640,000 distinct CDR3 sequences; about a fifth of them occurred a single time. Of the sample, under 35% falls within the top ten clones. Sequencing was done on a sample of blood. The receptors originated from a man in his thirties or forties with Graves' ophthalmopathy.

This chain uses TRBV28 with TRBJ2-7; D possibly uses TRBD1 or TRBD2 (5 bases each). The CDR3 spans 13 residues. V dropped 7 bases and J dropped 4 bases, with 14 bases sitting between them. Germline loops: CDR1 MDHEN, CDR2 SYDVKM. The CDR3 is CASNFKEGYEQYF. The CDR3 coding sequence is TGTGCCAGCAATTTTAAAGAGGGGTACGAGCAGTACTTC.

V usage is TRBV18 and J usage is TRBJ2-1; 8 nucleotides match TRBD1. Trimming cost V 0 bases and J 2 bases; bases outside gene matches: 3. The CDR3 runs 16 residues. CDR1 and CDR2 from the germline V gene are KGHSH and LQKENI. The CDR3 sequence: CASSPPGTGTYNEQFF. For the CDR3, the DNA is TGTGCCAGCTCACCACCTGGGACAGGAACCTACAATGAGCAGTTCTTC.

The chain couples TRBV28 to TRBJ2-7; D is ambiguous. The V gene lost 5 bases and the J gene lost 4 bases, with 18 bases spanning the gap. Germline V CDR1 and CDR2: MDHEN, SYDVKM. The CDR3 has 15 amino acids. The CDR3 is CASSRRFYLEYEQYF. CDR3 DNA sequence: TGTGCCAGCAGTCGCAGATTCTACCTAGAATACGAGCAGTACTTC.

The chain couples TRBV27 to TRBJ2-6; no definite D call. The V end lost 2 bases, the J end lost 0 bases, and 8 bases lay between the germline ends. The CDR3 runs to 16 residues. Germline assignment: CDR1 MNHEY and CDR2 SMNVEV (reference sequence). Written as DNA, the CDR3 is TGTGCCAGCAGTTTAATAGGGATCTCTGGGGCCAACGTCCTGACTTTC. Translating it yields CASSLIGISGANVLTF.

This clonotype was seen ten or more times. For the CDR3, the DNA is TGCAGTGCTAGAGATCCAGGTGTCGCAGATACGCAGTATTTT. This sequence encodes CSARDPGVADTQYF. The V gene is TRBV20-1, the J gene TRBJ2-3; no firm D call. V gave up 0 bases and J gave up 4 bases, with 11 bases separating them. The CDR3 is 14 amino acids. Germline values: CDR1 DFQATT, CDR2 SNEGSKA (reference sequence).

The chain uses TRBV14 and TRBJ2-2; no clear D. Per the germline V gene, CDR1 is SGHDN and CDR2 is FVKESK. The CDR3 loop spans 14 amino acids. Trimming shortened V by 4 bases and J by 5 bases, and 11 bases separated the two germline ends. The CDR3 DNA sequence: TGTGCCAGCAGCCCTCAGTGGTTGACCGGGGAGCTGTTTTTT. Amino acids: CASSPQWLTGELFF.

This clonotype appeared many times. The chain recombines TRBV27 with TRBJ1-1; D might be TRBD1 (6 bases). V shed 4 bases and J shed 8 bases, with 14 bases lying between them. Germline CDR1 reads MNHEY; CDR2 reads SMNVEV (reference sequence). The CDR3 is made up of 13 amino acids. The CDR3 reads CASSSRQAMEAFF. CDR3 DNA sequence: TGTGCCAGCAGTTCGCGACAGGCCATGGAAGCTTTCTTT.

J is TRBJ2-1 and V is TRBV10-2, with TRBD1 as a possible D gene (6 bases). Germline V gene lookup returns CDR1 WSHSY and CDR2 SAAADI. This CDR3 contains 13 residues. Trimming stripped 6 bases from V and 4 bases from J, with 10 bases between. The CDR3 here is CASRYTGYNEQFF. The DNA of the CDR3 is TGCGCCAGCAGGTATACAGGGTACAATGAGCAGTTCTTC.

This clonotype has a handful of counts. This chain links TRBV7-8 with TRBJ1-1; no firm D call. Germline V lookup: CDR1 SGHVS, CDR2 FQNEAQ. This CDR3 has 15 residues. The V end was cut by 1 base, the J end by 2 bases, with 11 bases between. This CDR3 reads CASSLEGGFNTEAFF. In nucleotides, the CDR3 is TGTGCCAGCAGCTTAGAGGGTGGGTTCAACACTGAAGCTTTCTTT.

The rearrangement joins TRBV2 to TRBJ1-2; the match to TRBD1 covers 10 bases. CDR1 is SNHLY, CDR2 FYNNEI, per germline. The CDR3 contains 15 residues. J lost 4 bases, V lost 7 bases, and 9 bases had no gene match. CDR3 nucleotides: TGTGCCAGCAAGAAAGACAGGGGGCTCGGCTATGGCTACACCTTC. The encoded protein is CASKKDRGLGYGYTF.

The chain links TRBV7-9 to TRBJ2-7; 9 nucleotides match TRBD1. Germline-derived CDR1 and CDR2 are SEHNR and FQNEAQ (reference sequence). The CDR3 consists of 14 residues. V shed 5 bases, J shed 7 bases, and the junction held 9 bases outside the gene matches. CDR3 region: CASSHDRGSIEQYF. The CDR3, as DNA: TGTGCCAGCAGCCATGACAGGGGGAGCATTGAGCAGTACTTC.

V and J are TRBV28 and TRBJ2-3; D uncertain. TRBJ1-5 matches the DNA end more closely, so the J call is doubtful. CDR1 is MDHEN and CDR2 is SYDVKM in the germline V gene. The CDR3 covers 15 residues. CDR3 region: CASSLYSGAKDTQHF. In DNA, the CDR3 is TGTGCCAGCAGTTTATATAGCGGAGCAAAAGATACGCAGCATTTT.

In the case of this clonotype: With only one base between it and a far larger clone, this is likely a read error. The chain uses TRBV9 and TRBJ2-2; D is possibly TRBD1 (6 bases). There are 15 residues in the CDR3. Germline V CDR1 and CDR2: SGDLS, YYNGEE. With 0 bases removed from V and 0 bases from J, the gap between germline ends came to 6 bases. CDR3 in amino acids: CASSVGQANTGELFF. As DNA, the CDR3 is TGTGCCAGCAGCGTAGGACAGGCGAACACCGGGGAGCTGTTTTTT.

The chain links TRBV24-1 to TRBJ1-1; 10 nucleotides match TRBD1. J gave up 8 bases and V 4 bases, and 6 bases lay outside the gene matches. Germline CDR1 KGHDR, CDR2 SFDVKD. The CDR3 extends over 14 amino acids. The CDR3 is CATSEPGTGAEAFF. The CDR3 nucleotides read TGTGCCACCAGTGAGCCCGGGACAGGGGCGGAAGCTTTCTTT.

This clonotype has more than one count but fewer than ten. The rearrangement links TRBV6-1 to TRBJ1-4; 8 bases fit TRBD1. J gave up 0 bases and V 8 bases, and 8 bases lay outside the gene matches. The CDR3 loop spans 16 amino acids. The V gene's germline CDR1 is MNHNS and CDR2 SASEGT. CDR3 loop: CASPGGCQATNEKLFF. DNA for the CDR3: TGTGCCAGCCCAGGGGGCTGTCAAGCAACTAATGAAAAACTGTTTTTT.

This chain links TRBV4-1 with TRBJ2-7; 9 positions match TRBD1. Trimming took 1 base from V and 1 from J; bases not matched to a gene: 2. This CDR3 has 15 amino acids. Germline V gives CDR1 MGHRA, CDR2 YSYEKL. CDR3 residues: CASSQAGQGSYEQYF. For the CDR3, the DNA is TGCGCCAGCAGCCAAGCGGGACAGGGATCCTACGAGCAGTACTTC.

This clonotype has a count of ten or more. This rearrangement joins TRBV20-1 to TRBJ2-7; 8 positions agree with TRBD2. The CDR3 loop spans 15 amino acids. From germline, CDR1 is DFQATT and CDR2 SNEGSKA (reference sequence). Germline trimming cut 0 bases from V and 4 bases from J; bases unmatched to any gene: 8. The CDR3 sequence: CSAREVAGSPYEQYF. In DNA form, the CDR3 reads TGCAGTGCTAGAGAGGTAGCGGGATCTCCGTACGAGCAGTACTTC.

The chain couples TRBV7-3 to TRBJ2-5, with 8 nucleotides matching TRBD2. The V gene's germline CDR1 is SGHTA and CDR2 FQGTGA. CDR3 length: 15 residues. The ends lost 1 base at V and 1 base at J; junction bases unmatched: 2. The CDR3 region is CASSLSTSGQETQYF. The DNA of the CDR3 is TGTGCCAGCAGCTTAAGTACTAGCGGCCAAGAGACCCAGTACTTC. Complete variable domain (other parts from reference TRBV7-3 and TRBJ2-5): GAGVSQTPSNKVTEKGKYVELRCDPISGHTALYWYRQSLGQGPEFLIYFQGTGAADDSGLPNDRFFAVRPEGSVSTLKIQRTERGDSAVYLCASSLSTSGQETQYFGPGTRLLVL.

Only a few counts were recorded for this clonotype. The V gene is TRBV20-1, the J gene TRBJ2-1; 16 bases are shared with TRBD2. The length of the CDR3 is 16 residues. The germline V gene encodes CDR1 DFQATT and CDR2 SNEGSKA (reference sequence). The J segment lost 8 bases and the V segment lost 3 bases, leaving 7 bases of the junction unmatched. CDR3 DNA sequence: TGCAGTGCTAGCGGGACTAGCGGGAGGGCCAGGGATGAGCAGTTCTTC. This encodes CSASGTSGRARDEQFF.

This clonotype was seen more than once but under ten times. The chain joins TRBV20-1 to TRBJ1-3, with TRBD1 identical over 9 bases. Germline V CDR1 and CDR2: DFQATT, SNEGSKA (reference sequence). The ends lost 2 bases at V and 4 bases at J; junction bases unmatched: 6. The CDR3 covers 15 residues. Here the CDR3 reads CSARRDRVLGNTIYF. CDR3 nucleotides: TGCAGTGCTAGACGGGACAGGGTGCTCGGAAACACCATATATTTT.

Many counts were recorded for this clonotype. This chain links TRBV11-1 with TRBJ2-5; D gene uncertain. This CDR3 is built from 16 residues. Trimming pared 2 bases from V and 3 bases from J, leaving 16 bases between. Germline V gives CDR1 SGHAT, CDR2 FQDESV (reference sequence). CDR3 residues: CASSLRPGQDEETQYF. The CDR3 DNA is TGTGCCAGCAGCTTACGCCCTGGGCAGGACGAAGAGACCCAGTACTTC.

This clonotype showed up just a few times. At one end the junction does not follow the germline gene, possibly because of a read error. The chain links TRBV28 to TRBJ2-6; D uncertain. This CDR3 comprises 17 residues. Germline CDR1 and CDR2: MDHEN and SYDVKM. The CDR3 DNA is TGTGCCAGCGGTTTGGGCAGGCGAAACTCTGGGGCCAACGTCCTGACTTTC. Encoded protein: CASGLGRRNSGANVLTF.